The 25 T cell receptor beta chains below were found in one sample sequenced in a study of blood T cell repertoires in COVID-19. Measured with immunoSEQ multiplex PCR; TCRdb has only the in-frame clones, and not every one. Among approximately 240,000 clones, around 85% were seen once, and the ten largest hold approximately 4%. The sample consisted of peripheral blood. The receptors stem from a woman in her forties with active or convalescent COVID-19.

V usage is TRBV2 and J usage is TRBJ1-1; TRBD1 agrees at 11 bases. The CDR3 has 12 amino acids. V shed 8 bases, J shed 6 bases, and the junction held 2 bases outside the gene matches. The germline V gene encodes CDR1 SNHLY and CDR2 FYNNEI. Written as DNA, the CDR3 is TGTGCCAGCGAGGGACAGGGGGCTGAAGCTTTCTTT. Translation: CASEGQGAEAFF.

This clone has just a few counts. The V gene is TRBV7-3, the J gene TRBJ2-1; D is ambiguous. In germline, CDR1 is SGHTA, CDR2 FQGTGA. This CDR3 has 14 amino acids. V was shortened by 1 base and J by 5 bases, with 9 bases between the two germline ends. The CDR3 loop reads CASSLIETHNEQFF. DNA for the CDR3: TGTGCCAGCAGCTTAATAGAAACCCACAATGAGCAGTTCTTC.

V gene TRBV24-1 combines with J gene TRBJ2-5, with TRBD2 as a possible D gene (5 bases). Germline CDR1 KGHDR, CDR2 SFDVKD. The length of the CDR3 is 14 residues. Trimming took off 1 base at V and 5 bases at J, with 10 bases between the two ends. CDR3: CATSDFGGTETQYF. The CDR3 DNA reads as TGTGCCACCAGTGATTTTGGAGGAACTGAGACCCAGTACTTC.

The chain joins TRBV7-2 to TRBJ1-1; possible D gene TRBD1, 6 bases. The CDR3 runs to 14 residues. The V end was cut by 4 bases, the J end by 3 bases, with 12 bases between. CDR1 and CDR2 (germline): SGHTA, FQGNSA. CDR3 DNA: TGTGCCAGCAGCTCCAGGGGTTCTTACACTGAAGCTTTCTTT. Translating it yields CASSSRGSYTEAFF.

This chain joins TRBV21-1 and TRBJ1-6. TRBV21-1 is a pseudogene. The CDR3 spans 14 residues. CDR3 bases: TGTGCCAGCGTTCGAGTCACTGATAATTCACCCCTCCACTTT. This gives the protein CASVRVTDNSPLHF.

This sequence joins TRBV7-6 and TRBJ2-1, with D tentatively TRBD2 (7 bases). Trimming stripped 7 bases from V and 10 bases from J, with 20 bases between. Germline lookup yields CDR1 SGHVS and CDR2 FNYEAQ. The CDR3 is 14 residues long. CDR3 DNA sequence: TGTGCCAGCACCCCCGAGGCGGGGGCCCGGGAGCAGTTCTTC. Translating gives CASTPEAGAREQFF. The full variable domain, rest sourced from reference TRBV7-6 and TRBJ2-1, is GAGVSQSPRYKVTKRGQDVALRCDPISGHVSLYWYRQALGQGPEFLTYFNYEAQQDKSGLPNDRFSAERPEGSISTLTIQRTEQRDSAMYRCASTPEAGAREQFFGPGTRLTVL.

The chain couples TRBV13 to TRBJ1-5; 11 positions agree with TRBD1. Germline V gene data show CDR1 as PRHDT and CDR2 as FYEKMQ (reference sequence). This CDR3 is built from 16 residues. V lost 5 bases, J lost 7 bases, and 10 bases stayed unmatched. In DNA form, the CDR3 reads TGTGCCAGCAGCCGAGCCGGACAGGGGGCATGGCAGCCCCAGCATTTT. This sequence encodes CASSRAGQGAWQPQHF.

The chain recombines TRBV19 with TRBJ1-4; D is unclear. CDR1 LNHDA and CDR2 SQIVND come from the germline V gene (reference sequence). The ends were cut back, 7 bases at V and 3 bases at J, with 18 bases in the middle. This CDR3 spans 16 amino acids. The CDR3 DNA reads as TGTGCCAGTAAGTGGAGCCCTGGATGGCCTAATGAAAAACTGTTTTTT. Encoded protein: CASKWSPGWPNEKLFF.

As DNA, the CDR3 is TGTGCCAGCAGCTTAGGACAGGGGATGGGCACCGGGGAGCTGTTTTTT. It encodes CASSLGQGMGTGELFF. The J gene is TRBJ2-2, the V gene TRBV7-9; 8 positions agree with TRBD1. J gave up 4 bases and V 1 base, and 5 bases lay outside the gene matches. The CDR3 runs to 16 residues. Germline loops: CDR1 SEHNR, CDR2 FQNEAQ (reference sequence).

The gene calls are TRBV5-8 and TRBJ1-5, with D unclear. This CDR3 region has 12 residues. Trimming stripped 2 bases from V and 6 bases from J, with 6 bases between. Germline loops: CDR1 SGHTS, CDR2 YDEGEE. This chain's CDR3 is CASSFYGQPQHF. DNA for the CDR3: TGTGCCAGCAGCTTTTACGGTCAGCCCCAGCATTTT.

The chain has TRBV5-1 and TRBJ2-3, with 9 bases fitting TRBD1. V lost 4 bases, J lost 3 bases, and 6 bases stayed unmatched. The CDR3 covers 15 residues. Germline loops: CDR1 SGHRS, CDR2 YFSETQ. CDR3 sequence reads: CASSMWDRATDTQYF. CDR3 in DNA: TGCGCCAGCAGCATGTGGGACAGGGCGACAGATACGCAGTATTTT.

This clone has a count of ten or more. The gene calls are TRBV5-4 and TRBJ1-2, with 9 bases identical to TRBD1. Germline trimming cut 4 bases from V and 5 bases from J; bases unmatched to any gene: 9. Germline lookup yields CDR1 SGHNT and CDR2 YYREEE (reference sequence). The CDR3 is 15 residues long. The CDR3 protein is CASSIRDRAWYGYTF. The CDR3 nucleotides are TGTGCCAGCAGCATAAGGGACAGGGCTTGGTATGGCTACACCTTC. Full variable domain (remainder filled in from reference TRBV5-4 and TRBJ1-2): ETGVTQSPTHLIKTRGQQVTLRCSSQSGHNTVSWYQQALGQGPQFIFQYYREEENGRGNFPPRFSGLQFPNYSSELNVNALELDDSALYLCASSIRDRAWYGYTFGSGTRLTVV.

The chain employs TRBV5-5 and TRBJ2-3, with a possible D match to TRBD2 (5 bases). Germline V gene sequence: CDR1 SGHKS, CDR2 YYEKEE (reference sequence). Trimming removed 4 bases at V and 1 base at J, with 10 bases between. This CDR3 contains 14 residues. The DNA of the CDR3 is TGTGCCAGCAGCAGGGAGTGGCGCACAGATACGCAGTATTTT. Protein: CASSREWRTDTQYF.

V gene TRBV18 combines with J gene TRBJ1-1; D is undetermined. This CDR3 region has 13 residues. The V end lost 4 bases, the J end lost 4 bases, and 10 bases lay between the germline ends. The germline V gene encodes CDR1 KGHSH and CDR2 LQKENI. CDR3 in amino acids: CASSHPGSTEAFF. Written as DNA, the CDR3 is TGTGCCAGCTCACATCCGGGAAGCACTGAAGCTTTCTTT.

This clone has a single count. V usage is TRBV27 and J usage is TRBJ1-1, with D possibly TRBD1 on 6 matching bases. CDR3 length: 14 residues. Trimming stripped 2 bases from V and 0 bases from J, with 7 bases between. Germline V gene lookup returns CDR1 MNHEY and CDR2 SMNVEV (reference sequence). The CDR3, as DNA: TGTGCCAGCAGTTTAGACAGGCTGAACACTGAAGCTTTCTTT. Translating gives CASSLDRLNTEAFF.

CDR3 DNA: TGTGCCAGCAGCTTGGACAGGGGATTCGTCTACGAGCAGTACGTC. Amino acid sequence: CASSLDRGFVYEQYV. V gene TRBV7-9 combines with J gene TRBJ2-7; 9 nucleotides match TRBD1. Germline assignment: CDR1 SEHNR and CDR2 FQNEAQ (reference sequence). The V and J ends lost 3 bases and 3 bases, in that order; junction bases with no gene match: 6. CDR3 length equals 15 residues.

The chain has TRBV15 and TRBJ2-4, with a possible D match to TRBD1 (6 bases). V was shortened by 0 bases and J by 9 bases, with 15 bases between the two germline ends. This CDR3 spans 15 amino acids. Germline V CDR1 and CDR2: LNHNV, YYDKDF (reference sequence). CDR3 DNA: TGTGCCACCAGCAGAGACTCACAGGGAGTTGTCATTCAGTACTTC. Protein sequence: CATSRDSQGVVIQYF.

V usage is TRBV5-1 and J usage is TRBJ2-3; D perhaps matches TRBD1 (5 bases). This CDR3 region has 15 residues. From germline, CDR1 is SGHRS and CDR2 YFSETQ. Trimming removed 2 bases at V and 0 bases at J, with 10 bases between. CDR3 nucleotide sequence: TGCGCCAGCAGCTTATGGCACAGGAGCACAGATACGCAGTATTTT. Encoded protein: CASSLWHRSTDTQYF.

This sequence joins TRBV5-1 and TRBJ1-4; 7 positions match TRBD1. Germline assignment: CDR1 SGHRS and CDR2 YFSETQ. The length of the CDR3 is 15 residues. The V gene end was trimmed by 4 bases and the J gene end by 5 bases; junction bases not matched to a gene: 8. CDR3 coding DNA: TGCGCCAGCAGCACCGGGACAGTACTCAATGAAAAACTGTTTTTT. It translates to CASSTGTVLNEKLFF.

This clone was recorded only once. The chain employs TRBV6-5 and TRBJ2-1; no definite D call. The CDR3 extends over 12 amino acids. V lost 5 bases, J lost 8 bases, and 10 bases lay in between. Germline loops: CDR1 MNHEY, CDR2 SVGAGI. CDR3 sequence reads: CASSLRVYEQFF. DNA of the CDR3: TGTGCCAGCAGTCTACGGGTCTATGAGCAGTTCTTC.

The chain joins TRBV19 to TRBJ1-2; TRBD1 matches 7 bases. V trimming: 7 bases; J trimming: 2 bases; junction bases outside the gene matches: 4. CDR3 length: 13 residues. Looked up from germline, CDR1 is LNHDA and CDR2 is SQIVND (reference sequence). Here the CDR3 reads CASKKQGNYGYTF. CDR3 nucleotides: TGTGCCAGTAAAAAACAGGGGAACTATGGCTACACCTTC.

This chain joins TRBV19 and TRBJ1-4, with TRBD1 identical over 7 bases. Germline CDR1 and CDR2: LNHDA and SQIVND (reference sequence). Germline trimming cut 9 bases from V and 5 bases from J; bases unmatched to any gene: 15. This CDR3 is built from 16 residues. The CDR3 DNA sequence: TGTGCCAGCCATTGGGGACAGACCATTAAGAATGAAAAACTGTTTTTT. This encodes CASHWGQTIKNEKLFF.

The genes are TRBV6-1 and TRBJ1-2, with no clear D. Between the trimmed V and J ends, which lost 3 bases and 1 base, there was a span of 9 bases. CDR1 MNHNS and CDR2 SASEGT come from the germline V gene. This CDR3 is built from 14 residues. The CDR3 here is CASSDLPHNYGYTF. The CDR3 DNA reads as TGTGCCAGCAGTGACCTACCGCATAACTATGGCTACACCTTC.

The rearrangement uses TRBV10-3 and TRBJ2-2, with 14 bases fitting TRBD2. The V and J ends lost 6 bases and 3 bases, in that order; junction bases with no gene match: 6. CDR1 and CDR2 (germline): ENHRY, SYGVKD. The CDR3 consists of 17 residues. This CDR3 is CAIRRTSGGTDTGELFF. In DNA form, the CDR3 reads TGTGCCATCAGGAGGACTAGCGGGGGGACGGACACCGGGGAGCTGTTTTTT.

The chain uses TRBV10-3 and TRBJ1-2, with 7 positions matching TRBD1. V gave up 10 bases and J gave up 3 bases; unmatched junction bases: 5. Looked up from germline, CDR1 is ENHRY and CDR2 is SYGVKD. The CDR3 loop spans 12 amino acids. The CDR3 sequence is CATRQGDYGYTF. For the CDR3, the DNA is TGTGCCACCCGACAGGGCGACTATGGCTACACCTTC.